These T cell receptor beta chains were read from a single sample in a study of regulatory T cells in long-lasting Graves disease. In TCRdb, the multiplex PCR reads were re-called with MiXCR into one record per CDR3 protein. This table has about 310,000 distinct CDR3 sequences, around 21% appearing once. The specimen comprised peripheral blood mononuclear cells (PBMCs), sampled when the disease was refractory, from a patient treated with antithyroid drugs. These receptors all stem from a female donor with Graves disease. Each CDR3 is given without its conserved first and last residue. Each record gives: clone size, J gene, D gene, V gene, CDR3 protein. A D gene is named only where the DNA matches it firmly. Part of the rows lack a size; the others show once, few, many or a class for expanded clones.

>.|TRBJ2-5|TRBD2|TRBV9
ASSKEVGLAETQY
>.|TRBJ1-6|.|TRBV7-2
ASSLDKNSPLH
>few|TRBJ2-2|.|TRBV5-1
ASSSSANTGELF
>many|TRBJ2-5|.|TRBV12-3/TRBV12-4
ASSFSGAQY
>few|TRBJ1-1|.|TRBV10-3
ASNNVGAEAF
>few|TRBJ1-6|.|TRBV6-1
ASGRGEGPLNHYNSPLH
>.|TRBJ2-7|TRBD2|TRBV30
AWGTSGRSYEQY
>few|TRBJ1-1|.|TRBV5-1
ASSLTIPANTEAF
>.|TRBJ2-1|TRBD1|TRBV20-1
SARGARWDRVYNEQF
>.|TRBJ1-6|TRBD1|TRBV7-9
ASSRSTDRGLGPISPLH
>.|TRBJ2-5|.|TRBV6-2/TRBV6-3
ASSMDWEETQY
>many|TRBJ2-7|TRBD2|TRBV12-3/TRBV12-4
ASSRRVSGTDEQY
>.|TRBJ2-6|.|TRBV7-6
ASSTRPGSSGANVLT
>many|TRBJ2-7|TRBD2|TRBV12-3/TRBV12-4
ATTSGISYEQY
>many|TRBJ2-5|.|TRBV3-1
ASSQGKSQY
>many|TRBJ1-2|TRBD1|TRBV12-3/TRBV12-4
ASSPTGADYGYT
>.|TRBJ1-2|.|TRBV10-3
AISDGGVSRHYGYT
>many|TRBJ2-5|.|TRBV7-2
ASSSRLETQY
>.|TRBJ2-2|.|TRBV6-2/TRBV6-3
ASTGPGDTGELF
>many|TRBJ1-6|TRBD1|TRBV28
ASSLWEGRGDSPLH
>many|TRBJ1-1|.|TRBV2
ASSELQGITEAF
>.|TRBJ2-2|.|TRBV7-9
ASRYPAGELF
>many|TRBJ1-1|.|TRBV11-2
ASSSNDLNTEAF
>many|TRBJ1-4|.|TRBV28
ASSSPGPPNEKLF
>.|TRBJ2-7|.|TRBV4-3
ASSRDWGGEGQY
>many|TRBJ1-4|.|TRBV28
ASSFYSVSFGGGEKLF
>few|TRBJ2-1|.|TRBV30
AWSGRPTTYNEQF
>.|TRBJ2-7|.|TRBV4-3
ASSQDSNSYEQY
>.|TRBJ1-2|TRBD1|TRBV20-1
SATSTGGNYGYT
>.|TRBJ1-5|TRBD1|TRBV20-1
SAKATGGDYSNQPQH
>.|TRBJ2-5|.|TRBV7-2
ASSGRGTQY
>.|TRBJ2-3|.|TRBV11-2
ASSSPGRFPYSDTQY
>many|TRBJ2-7|TRBD2|TRBV27
ASSPTSGHGYEQY
>.|TRBJ2-5|.|TRBV29-1
SVESGSSQETQY
>.|TRBJ2-7|TRBD1|TRBV20-1
SAREQGATYEQY
>many|TRBJ1-4|.|TRBV6-5
ASSHSEGNEKLF
>.|TRBJ2-2|TRBD2|TRBV28
ASSSGSRGTGELF
>.|TRBJ1-2|.|TRBV6-1
ASSESGLYGYT
>.|TRBJ1-2|.|TRBV6-1
ASSHHDNYGYT
>many|TRBJ2-7|.|TRBV3-1
ASSQAKYYEQY
>few|TRBJ1-6|.|TRBV6-5
ASSYGGTNSPLH
>.|TRBJ2-7|.|TRBV5-1
ASSSLTGSSYEQY
>few|TRBJ1-1|.|TRBV18
ASSSSGDTEAF
>.|TRBJ2-6|.|TRBV7-2
ASSPPGKGSGANVLT
>few|TRBJ2-5|TRBD2|TRBV20-1
SARPRSGGRFLTQY
>.|TRBJ1-1|TRBD1|TRBV18
ASSPPLGQMNTEAF
>few|TRBJ2-1|TRBD2|TRBV6-1
ASKPSGREAWNEQF
>.|TRBJ2-7|TRBD2|TRBV30
AWRLAGSYEQY
>few|TRBJ2-2|.|TRBV7-2
ASTTQRYGVSNTGELF
>few|TRBJ2-2|TRBD1|TRBV29-1
SVEDGRDRGRRAGELF
>many|TRBJ2-5|.|TRBV28
ASSAAGWETQY
>many|TRBJ2-5|.|TRBV20-1
SARGRETQY
>few|TRBJ2-7|TRBD1|TRBV19
ASSMADRGYEQY
>few|TRBJ2-7|TRBD1|TRBV24-1
ATSGPDRGLSSYEQY